Sequencing of this T cell receptor beta chain was carried out in a study of blood T cell repertoires in COVID-19. Study as a whole: COVID-19 samples collected from the United States, Italy and Spain covered acute and convalescent phases. Sample material is recorded as cDNA or gDNA derived from T cells, B-cell-depleted T cells, or PBMCs.

Trimming removed 2 bases at V and 1 base at J, with 14 bases between. The CDR3 totals 17 residues. Germline-derived CDR1 and CDR2 are MRHNA and SNTAGT. Original processing methods: Amplifying reference gene primers gave estimates of nucleated cell counts. Only in-frame clones appear in the TCRdb table, and some are missing; sequencing was by immunoSEQ multiplex PCR. The DNA gave D and trimming, while V, J and clone size come from that table. There are around 230,000 clones in the sample; less than 90% occur only once, and around 0.72% lies in the top ten. The V gene is TRBV6-4, the J gene TRBJ2-2; D perhaps matches TRBD1 (5 bases). The specimen sequenced was peripheral blood. This sequence was found in a man aged 35-49 years with acute or convalescent COVID-19. The CDR3 nucleotides read TGTGCCAGCAGTGACGACGGAACAGGTGAGAACACCGGGGAGCTGTTTTTT. This sequence encodes CASSDDGTGENTGELFF.